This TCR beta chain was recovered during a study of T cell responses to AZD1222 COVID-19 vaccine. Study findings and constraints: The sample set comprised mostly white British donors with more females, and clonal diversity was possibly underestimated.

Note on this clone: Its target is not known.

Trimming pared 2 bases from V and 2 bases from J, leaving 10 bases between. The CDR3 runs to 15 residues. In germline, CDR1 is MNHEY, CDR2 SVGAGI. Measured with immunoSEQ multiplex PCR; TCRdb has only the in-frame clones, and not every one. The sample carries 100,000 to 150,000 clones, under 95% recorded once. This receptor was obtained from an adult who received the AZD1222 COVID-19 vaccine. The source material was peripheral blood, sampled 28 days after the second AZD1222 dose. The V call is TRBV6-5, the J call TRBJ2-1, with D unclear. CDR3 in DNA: TGTGCCAGCAGTTACGCTAGTGGGGCCTACAATGAGCAGTTCTTC. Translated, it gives CASSYASGAYNEQFF.